Each of the 19 T cell receptor beta chains below was sequenced from the same sample in a study of blood T cell repertoires in COVID-19. Method: immunoSEQ multiplex PCR; TCRdb's copy keeps in-frame clones and lacks some. The table includes over 150,000 clones, around 78% detected once. The sample taken for sequencing was peripheral blood. These receptors came from a man older than 75 with acute or convalescent COVID-19.

This rearrangement joins TRBV27 to TRBJ2-4; TRBD1 agrees at 9 bases. J was trimmed by 0 bases and V by 10 bases; bases with no gene match: 19. The CDR3 totals 19 residues. The V gene's germline CDR1 is MNHEY and CDR2 SMNVEV (reference sequence). The CDR3 loop reads CATREKPGQGVLAKNIQYF. The CDR3 DNA sequence: TGTGCCACCAGAGAAAAACCGGGACAGGGAGTTCTAGCCAAAAACATTCAGTACTTC.

The chain recombines TRBV29-1 with TRBJ2-2; 8 nucleotides agree with TRBD1. V was clipped by 5 bases and J by 7 bases; unmatched bases: 15. CDR1 is SQVTM, CDR2 ANQGSEA, per germline. The CDR3 sequence is 16 residues long. Here the CDR3 reads CSVLVLGTGLVGELFF. Here the CDR3 DNA reads TGCAGCGTTTTGGTACTCGGGACAGGACTCGTCGGGGAGCTGTTTTTT.

This clone came up once. V and J are TRBV11-2 and TRBJ2-1, with 8 bases identical to TRBD1. The trim removed 5 bases at V and 7 bases at J, leaving 7 bases unmatched. The CDR3 totals 14 residues. Germline V CDR1 and CDR2: SGHAT, FQNNGV. CDR3 loop: CASSRRDRQNEQFF. In DNA, the CDR3 is TGTGCCAGCAGCCGCCGGGACAGGCAAAATGAGCAGTTCTTC.

V usage is TRBV2 and J usage is TRBJ1-2; D not certain. Looked up from germline, CDR1 is SNHLY and CDR2 is FYNNEI. Trimming removed 2 bases at V and 2 bases at J, with 15 bases between. The CDR3 has 16 residues. The CDR3, as DNA: TGTGCCAGCAGTGAAACCCCCACGCCGGTCAACTATGGCTACACCTTC. This encodes CASSETPTPVNYGYTF.

The gene calls are TRBV6-1 and TRBJ2-3; 7 nucleotides align to TRBD2. This CDR3 has 16 amino acids. V shed 2 bases, J shed 0 bases, and the junction held 5 bases outside the gene matches. Germline V CDR1 and CDR2: MNHNS, SASEGT. The CDR3 DNA follows: TGTGCCAGCAGTGAACGCGGGGGAGTAAGCACAGATACGCAGTATTTT. Residues: CASSERGGVSTDTQYF.

The chain has TRBV2 and TRBJ2-3, with 15 bases fitting TRBD2. This CDR3 comprises 17 residues. After removal of 7 bases from V and 2 bases from J, the junction contained 7 bases not matched to a gene. The germline gives CDR1 SNHLY, CDR2 FYNNEI. In DNA, the CDR3 is TGTGCCAGCACCAGAGGACTAGCGGGGGGGACCACAGATACGCAGTATTTT. Its translation: CASTRGLAGGTTDTQYF.

This chain links TRBV7-9 with TRBJ2-3, with D possibly TRBD1 on 6 matching bases. The CDR3 is 17 amino acids. Germline V gene lookup returns CDR1 SEHNR and CDR2 FQNEAQ (reference sequence). Trimming left V 8 bases short and J 4 bases short, with 25 bases between. CDR3 nucleotide sequence: TGTGCCAGCTCCCCGATATCCGGGACACAACGGTCAGATACGCAGTATTTT. Translating gives CASSPISGTQRSDTQYF.

V usage is TRBV27 and J usage is TRBJ1-2, with TRBD1 identical over 7 bases. This CDR3 is 13 amino acids long. CDR1 is MNHEY, CDR2 SMNVEV, per germline (reference sequence). V trimming: 3 bases; J trimming: 3 bases; junction bases outside the gene matches: 1. For the CDR3, the DNA is TGTGCCAGCAGTTTCCAGGGGGACTATGGCTACACCTTC. This translates into CASSFQGDYGYTF.

A single count supports this clone. V is TRBV28 and J is TRBJ1-1; D gene uncertain. Per germline, CDR1 MDHEN and CDR2 SYDVKM. The CDR3 has 14 amino acids. The V end lost 3 bases, the J end lost 5 bases, and 13 bases lay between the germline ends. DNA for the CDR3: TGTGCCAGCAGTTTGCAGGTAGATGGGACTGAAGCTTTCTTT. Protein product: CASSLQVDGTEAFF.

V gene TRBV11-1 combines with J gene TRBJ2-1; 9 positions match TRBD1. CDR1 and CDR2 from the germline V gene are SGHAT and FQDESV (reference sequence). Trimming cost V 5 bases and J 2 bases; bases outside gene matches: 7. The CDR3 sequence is 16 residues long. CDR3 sequence: CASSPRDRVTYNEQFF. CDR3 nucleotides: TGTGCCAGCAGCCCCAGGGACAGGGTCACCTACAATGAGCAGTTCTTC. The variable domain in full, with the rest retrieved from reference TRBV11-1 and TRBJ2-1, is EAEVAQSPRYKITEKSQAVAFWCDPISGHATLYWYRQILGQGPELLVQFQDESVVDDSQLPKDRFSAERLKGVDSTLKIQPAELGDSAMYLCASSPRDRVTYNEQFFGPGTRLTVL.

V and J are TRBV18 and TRBJ1-2; a possible D gene is TRBD1 (5 bases). The V and J ends lost 6 bases and 5 bases respectively, with 19 bases between them. Per the germline V gene, CDR1 is KGHSH and CDR2 is LQKENI. The CDR3 length is 15 residues. The DNA of the CDR3 is TGTGCCAGCTCCCGGGACTCCGGGAAGCTGTATGGCTACACCTTC. Translating gives CASSRDSGKLYGYTF.

The rearrangement uses TRBV19 and TRBJ2-5; the match to TRBD2 covers 9 bases. Trimming removed 3 bases from V and 5 bases from J; junction bases left unmatched: 4. Germline assignment: CDR1 LNHDA and CDR2 SQIVND (reference sequence). The CDR3 has 14 residues. CDR3 region: CASSMRGGWETQYF. The CDR3, as DNA: TGTGCCAGTAGTATGCGGGGGGGCTGGGAGACCCAGTACTTC.

This clone was detected ten times or more. This chain joins TRBV5-1 and TRBJ2-1; 8 bases are shared with TRBD2. The CDR3 extends over 17 amino acids. Trimming removed 1 base from V and 0 bases from J; junction bases left unmatched: 6. The germline V gene encodes CDR1 SGHRS and CDR2 YFSETQ. The CDR3 protein is CASSLQGGGLSYNEQFF. The CDR3 DNA reads TGCGCCAGCAGCTTGCAGGGCGGGGGGCTCTCCTACAATGAGCAGTTCTTC.

In the case of this clone: The same CDR3 is also encoded by other DNA sequences in this sample. This chain links TRBV5-1 with TRBJ2-2, with no clear D. CDR3 size: 13 residues. CDR1 is SGHRS and CDR2 is YFSETQ in the germline V gene. The V and J ends lost 4 bases and 3 bases respectively, with 7 bases between them. In DNA, the CDR3 is TGCGCCAGCAGCCCCGCAGACACCGGGGAGCTGTTTTTT. It codes for CASSPADTGELFF.

CDR3 nucleotides: TGTGCCAGCAGCCTCTCCTACAATGAGCAGTTCTTC. It translates to CASSLSYNEQFF. The chain uses TRBV7-2 and TRBJ2-1; no reliable D call. The CDR3 length is 12 residues. The germline V gene encodes CDR1 SGHTA and CDR2 FQGNSA. Trimming cost V 5 bases and J 0 bases, with 2 bases left between them.

This clone was picked up one time. The chain joins TRBV28 to TRBJ1-2, with 9 bases aligning to TRBD1. The germline V gene encodes CDR1 MDHEN and CDR2 SYDVKM. The CDR3 has 15 amino acids. J lost 2 bases, V lost 4 bases, and 5 bases had no gene match. The CDR3, as DNA: TGTGCCAGCAGTTCCTCCGGGACAGGGAACTATGGCTACACCTTC. Residues: CASSSSGTGNYGYTF.

This clone has only one observation. The chain employs TRBV5-1 and TRBJ2-2; D is undetermined. V lost 4 bases and J lost 0, with 7 bases in between. In germline, CDR1 is SGHRS, CDR2 YFSETQ. This CDR3 is 14 amino acids long. The DNA for the CDR3 is TGCGCCAGCAGCGAGCTAGCGAACACCGGGGAGCTGTTTTTT. Translated: CASSELANTGELFF.

This clone appeared a single time. The CDR3 spells CASSLYHEQFF. As DNA, the CDR3 is TGTGCCAGCAGCTTGTATCATGAGCAGTTCTTC. This chain links TRBV5-8 with TRBJ2-1, with D unclear. The CDR3 covers 11 residues. Per germline, CDR1 SGHTS and CDR2 YDEGEE. V was shortened by 1 base and J by 8 bases, with 4 bases between the two germline ends. The variable domain in full, completed from reference TRBV5-8 and TRBJ2-1, reads EAGVTQSPTHLIKTRGQQATLRCSPISGHTSVYWYQQALGLGLQFLLWYDEGEERNRGNFPPRFSGRQFPNYSSELNVNALELEDSALYLCASSLYHEQFFGPGTRLTVL.

This chain uses TRBV19 with TRBJ1-2; 7 bases match TRBD1. The junction had 12 bases not matched to a gene; V was cut back by 6 bases and J by 8 bases. CDR1 LNHDA and CDR2 SQIVND come from the germline V gene (reference sequence). The CDR3 totals 14 residues. CDR3 nucleotides: TGTGCCAGTAGCTCGACAGGGATCCTCGGGGGCTACACCTTC. Translating gives CASSSTGILGGYTF.